This T cell receptor beta chain came from a study of blood T cell repertoires in COVID-19 (dated by TCRdb to 2020 to 2021). With respect to the entire study: Collaborator samples came from the United States, Italy and Spain and covered acute and convalescent phases of COVID-19. Samples were obtained from the ongoing ImmuneRACE study (first 160 participants) and from over 1,000 subjects provided by 6 global collaborators. Sample metadata almost always included a de-identified subject ID, COVID-19 status, age in years and sex. The prospective study material was composed of cDNA or gDNA derived from T cells, B-cell-depleted T cells, or PBMCs. Where HLA class I and class II types were available, the types were taken from metadata supplied by the sample provider, not from assay-based typing. The repertoires were released in a freely available public database intended as a resource for research on the immune response to SARS-CoV-2. The dataset comprised deeply sampled blood TCRbeta repertoires from subjects exposed to, actively infected with, or recovered from COVID-19.

Turning to this clone: Its antigen has not been determined. At one end, the junction sequence differs from germline, possibly due to a read error.

The germline V gene provides CDR1 ENHRY and CDR2 SYGVKD. The CDR3 holds 13 amino acids from the cysteine to the phenylalanine. Only CDR3 DNA remains: 39 bases, in frame from the first base. TCRbeta CDR3 regions were amplified from genomic DNA using the immunoSEQ Assay, a bias-controlled multiplex PCR. The source study handled its data this way. The number of nucleated cells in each sample was estimated from the amplification of reference gene primers within the assay. Sequence reads were collapsed and filtered to measure the absolute abundance of every unique TCRbeta CDR3 rearrangement. For each sample, productive Simpson clonality was calculated by taking the square root of Simpson's diversity index across productive rearrangements. Drawn from immuneACCESS, this table holds only the in-frame rearrangements with V and J called that TCRdb kept. Clones are partly lost; checked studies trace under half to an unresolved V gene and leave the rest unexplained. V, J and clone size are those of that table, while D and trimming were read from the DNA. The sample yields approximately 70,000 clones; roughly 80% were counted once. Of the sample, 0.65% to 0.9% is held by the ten largest clones.

Broader findings and caveats from the paper: How much clinical and demographic metadata was included differed by source and by participant, and the metadata was provided uncurated.

Each collaborating institution followed its own protocols to collect whole blood in K2EDTA tubes. For TCRbeta analysis, collaborator samples were shipped as frozen whole blood, as isolated PBMCs, or as DNA extracted from either sample type. The clonotype comes from a woman in her sixties or seventies with acute or convalescent COVID-19. The receptor chain draws on TRBV10-3 and TRBJ2-3; the D gene cannot be named for sure. Source material: peripheral blood. The nucleotides read TGTGCCATCAGCCCCATGGGCACCGATACGCAGTATTTT. It is translated as CAISPMGTDTQYF.